A selection of T cell receptor beta chains follows, all from one sample in a study of T-cell reconstitution after alpha-beta-depleted transplantation in children. MiXCR, run by TCRdb on the PCR reads, gives a single entry per CDR3 protein. The table includes about 17,000 distinct CDR3 sequences, around 11% detected once. Material: PBMCs, mostly from graft donor cells, obtained 180 days after TCRalphabeta/CD19-depleted stem cell transplant. These TCRs come from a boy under three years old who had a stem cell transplant for Wiskott-Aldrich syndrome, so the T cells may come from the graft donor. CDR3s include the opening cysteine and the closing phenylalanine or tryptophan. The order of the fields is D gene, J gene, clone size, V gene, CDR3 DNA, CDR3 protein. A D gene is named only where the DNA matches it firmly. Part of the rows lack a size; the others show once, few, many or a class for expanded clones.

>NA|TRBJ2-1|large|TRBV7-2
TGTGCCAGCAGCTTAGGACTCAATGAGCAGTTCTTC
CASSLGLNEQFF
>NA|TRBJ2-5|few|TRBV24-1
TGTGCCACCAGTGATCCCCAGGGAGAAGAGACCCAGTACTTC
CATSDPQGEETQYF
>NA|TRBJ1-2|NA|TRBV20-1
TGCAGTGCTTCCGTGCGTAGGTATGGCTACACCTTC
CSASVRRYGYTF
>NA|TRBJ1-1|many|TRBV12-3/TRBV12-4
TGTGCCAGCAGTAGAACTTTGACAGGTCTGAACACTGAAGCTTTCTTT
CASSRTLTGLNTEAFF
>NA|TRBJ1-1|many|TRBV7-2
TGTGCCAGCAGCCCAAGACGGTGGGACACTGAAGCTTTCTTT
CASSPRRWDTEAFF
>TRBD1|TRBJ2-3|many|TRBV12-3/TRBV12-4
TGTGCCAGCAGTTTGGGGACAGGGGGTGTCACAGATACGCAGTATTTT
CASSLGTGGVTDTQYF
>TRBD2|TRBJ2-5|NA|TRBV2
TGTGCCAGCGCCCTAGCGGAAGAGACCCAGTACTTC
CASALAEETQYF
>NA|TRBJ2-7|few|TRBV10-3
TGTGCCATCAGCGCCAGGGCGAGCTACGAGCAGTACTTC
CAISARASYEQYF
>NA|TRBJ1-2|many|TRBV27
TGTGCCAGCAGTTTCGAAGGGATGGAGGGCTACACCTTC
CASSFEGMEGYTF
>TRBD2|TRBJ2-5|many|TRBV5-1
TGCGCCAGCAGCTTGGAGACTAGCGGGGCGACAGGAGAGACCCAGTACTTC
CASSLETSGATGETQYF
>TRBD1|TRBJ2-2|few|TRBV20-1
TGCAGTGCTAGTACGGGACAGGGCGACACCGGGGAGCTGTTTTTT
CSASTGQGDTGELFF
>TRBD1|TRBJ2-7|few|TRBV20-1
TGCAGTTCCCTGTACCGGGACAGGGGCTACGAGCAGTACTTC
CSSLYRDRGYEQYF
>NA|TRBJ2-7|few|TRBV12-3/TRBV12-4
TGTGCCAGCAGTTACGGGAGCTCCTACGAGCAGTACTTC
CASSYGSSYEQYF
>TRBD1|TRBJ2-5|NA|TRBV18
TGTGCCAGCTCACTCCGACAGGGCCAAGAGACCCAGTACTTC
CASSLRQGQETQYF
>TRBD2|TRBJ2-1|few|TRBV7-9
TGTGCCAGCAGCGGGACTAGCCAATACAATGAGCAGTTCTTC
CASSGTSQYNEQFF
>NA|TRBJ2-7|few|TRBV29-1
TGCAGCGTTGAAGACCGCTACGAGCAGTACTTC
CSVEDRYEQYF
>TRBD1|TRBJ2-7|few|TRBV7-2
TGTGCCAGCAGCCGCGACAGGGCAAGCTACGAGCAGTACTTC
CASSRDRASYEQYF
>NA|TRBJ2-6|many|TRBV30
TGTGCCTGGAGTCCCCATCGTGGGGGGCCCATGGGGGCCAACGTCCTGACTTTC
CAWSPHRGGPMGANVLTF
>NA|TRBJ1-1|NA|TRBV28
TGTGCCAGCAAAGGACACCCGAACACTGAAGCTTTCTTT
CASKGHPNTEAFF
>NA|TRBJ2-1|NA|TRBV3-1
TGTGCCAGCAGCCATTCCGGGCTGGAGCAGTTCTTC
CASSHSGLEQFF
>NA|TRBJ1-1|few|TRBV11-1
TGTGCCAGCAGCTTAGACAGATGGAACACTGAAGCTTTCTTT
CASSLDRWNTEAFF
>NA|TRBJ2-3|many|TRBV28
TGTGCCAGCAGTTCCCGCACAGATACGCAGTATTTT
CASSSRTDTQYF
>NA|TRBJ2-1|many|TRBV21-1
TGTGCCAGCAGCACAAGCCCTTTTTACAATGAGCAGTTCTTC
CASSTSPFYNEQFF
>TRBD1|TRBJ2-5|few|TRBV2
TGTGCCAGCAGTGGGAGGGACAGGGTGAAAGAGACCCAGTACTTC
CASSGRDRVKETQYF
>TRBD2|TRBJ2-3|many|TRBV28
TGTGCCAGCTCAGCGGGGGGGAGCACAGATACGCAGTATTTT
CASSAGGSTDTQYF
>NA|TRBJ2-1|many|TRBV27
TGTGCCAGCAGAGCATCGGACATTTCGTTCTTCTATGAGCAGTTCTTC
CASRASDISFFYEQFF
>TRBD2|TRBJ2-1|few|TRBV5-5
TGTGCCAGCAGCTGGGCAGCCGGGACTAGCACGAATGAGCAGTTCTTC
CASSWAAGTSTNEQFF
>TRBD2|TRBJ2-2|many|TRBV6-1
TGTGCCAGCAGACGGGGACTAGCGGCGAACACCGGGGAGCTGTTTTTT
CASRRGLAANTGELFF
>NA|TRBJ2-2|many|TRBV7-9
TGTGCCAGCAGCTTAGCTAGCGGAGCGAACACCGGGGAGCTGTTTTTT
CASSLASGANTGELFF
>NA|TRBJ2-5|NA|TRBV11-1
TGTGCCAGCAGCTTACAGACCGCCCAAGAGACCCAGTACTTC
CASSLQTAQETQYF
>TRBD2|TRBJ2-5|few|TRBV6-4
TGTGCCAGCAGTGACTCTCGCTGGGGGGGACGGGTTGAGACCCAGTACTTC
CASSDSRWGGRVETQYF
>TRBD2|TRBJ2-3|few|TRBV10-2
TGCGCCAGCAGTGAGACAGGACTAGCGGGTTACACGCAGTATTTT
CASSETGLAGYTQYF
>TRBD1|TRBJ2-5|many|TRBV13
TGTGCCAGCAGCTTATGGACAGGACGGTACCAAGAGACCCAGTACTTC
CASSLWTGRYQETQYF
>NA|TRBJ2-1|few|TRBV29-1
TGCAGCGTGGACTCGCCAGGACACAATGAGCAGTTCTTC
CSVDSPGHNEQFF
>NA|TRBJ1-2|many|TRBV7-9
TGTGCCAGCAGCTTATATGAACAGACATATGGCTACACCTTC
CASSLYEQTYGYTF
>NA|TRBJ1-3|few|TRBV7-9
TGTGCCAGCAGCTTAGTGGGGTCCTCTGGAAACACCATATATTTT
CASSLVGSSGNTIYF
>NA|TRBJ2-7|many|TRBV20-1
TGCAGTGCTTCGGGCCAACGCTACGAGCAGTACTTC
CSASGQRYEQYF
>NA|TRBJ2-7|medium-sized|TRBV28
TGTGCCAGCAGTTTATGGCAGGGATCCGAGCAGTACTTC
CASSLWQGSEQYF
>NA|TRBJ2-3|many|TRBV27
TGTGCCAGCAGTTTCTTGTATAGGCCACCCACAGATACGCAGTATTTT
CASSFLYRPPTDTQYF
>TRBD2|TRBJ2-1|few|TRBV20-1
TGCAGTGCTAGGCTAGCGGGCCCTTACAATGAGCAGTTCTTC
CSARLAGPYNEQFF
>NA|TRBJ2-1|many|TRBV5-1
TGCGCCAGCAGCTTGATTCCGGACCCCGCGTACAATGAGCAGTTCTTC
CASSLIPDPAYNEQFF
>TRBD1|TRBJ2-5|NA|TRBV4-1
TGCGCCAGCAGCCCACTGATCGGGACAGACGAAGAGACCCAGTACTTC
CASSPLIGTDEETQYF
>TRBD1|TRBJ1-2|NA|TRBV7-2
TGTGCCAGCAGCTTAGGGACAGGGGTGGGAGGCTACACCTTC
CASSLGTGVGGYTF
>NA|TRBJ1-6|many|TRBV19
TGTGCCAGTAGTTTACCGGGAATCGACTCACCCCTCCACTTT
CASSLPGIDSPLHF
>TRBD2|TRBJ2-1|many|TRBV18
TGTGCCAGCTCACCAATGACTAGCGGGAGCTACAATGAGCAGTTCTTC
CASSPMTSGSYNEQFF
>TRBD2|TRBJ2-3|few|TRBV10-3
TGTGCCATCACCGGGACTAGCGGGAGCACAGATACGCAGTATTTT
CAITGTSGSTDTQYF
>NA|TRBJ2-5|NA|TRBV28
TGTGCCAGCAGTTTCCCCGGCGGGCATTACCAAGAGACCCAGTACTTC
CASSFPGGHYQETQYF
>NA|TRBJ1-3|NA|TRBV12-3/TRBV12-4
TGTGCCAGCAGTCTGACGGGAAACTCTGGAAACACCATATATTTT
CASSLTGNSGNTIYF
>NA|TRBJ2-7|NA|TRBV6-5
TGTGCCAGCAGTTCCAAGGGGGGGGTCTACGAGCAGTACTTC
CASSSKGGVYEQYF
>NA|TRBJ2-3|many|TRBV20-1
TGCAGTGCTAGATACGACTTTACAGATACGCAGTATTTT
CSARYDFTDTQYF
>TRBD1|TRBJ1-5|many|TRBV18
TGTGCCAGCTCAACGGGGACAGGAGTTAGCAATCAGCCCCAGCATTTT
CASSTGTGVSNQPQHF
>NA|TRBJ2-1|many|TRBV5-1
TGCGCCAGCAGCTTCGCGGGACTCGACAATGAGCAGTTCTTC
CASSFAGLDNEQFF
>NA|TRBJ2-7|few|TRBV18
TGTGCCAGCTCACCGTCTAGCCCTCCCTCCTACGAGCAGTACTTC
CASSPSSPPSYEQYF
>TRBD2|TRBJ2-5|many|TRBV29-1
TGCAGCGTTGAGGACCTAGCGGGTAGGGAGACCCAGTACTTC
CSVEDLAGRETQYF
>NA|TRBJ1-6|many|TRBV6-2/TRBV6-3
TGTGCCAGCAGTTACAGCTCTCCCAATTCACCCCTCCACTTT
CASSYSSPNSPLHF
>NA|TRBJ1-3|NA|TRBV28
TGTGCCAGCACCGAACAGGTCTCTGGAAACACCATATATTTT
CASTEQVSGNTIYF
>NA|TRBJ1-2|many|TRBV4-3
TGCGCCAGCAGCCAAGATTTGTCCGGGACGTTGAGGGTCTATGGCTACACCTTC
CASSQDLSGTLRVYGYTF